This entry lists 19 T cell receptor beta chains sequenced from one sample in a study of shared clonotypes between healthy human individuals. The method was immunoSEQ multiplex PCR; TCRdb's version includes in-frame clones alone and lacks a portion of them. The sample yields about 480,000 clones, 70% to 80% seen once. Sequenced: PBMCs. All receptors derive from a woman in her 40s in good health. Some clones in this sample may be carry-over from other donors' samples.

The chain recombines TRBV27 with TRBJ2-6; D is unresolved. Looked up from germline, CDR1 is MNHEY and CDR2 is SMNVEV (reference sequence). CDR3 length: 15 amino acids. Trimming pared 7 bases from V and 0 bases from J, leaving 10 bases between. The CDR3 nucleotides read TGTGCCAGCACAAATTCTGGCTCTGGGGCCAACGTCCTGACTTTC. Protein sequence: CASTNSGSGANVLTF.

Comments on this clone: With a much larger clone just one base away, this may be a read error. The chain joins TRBV9 to TRBJ2-3; the match to TRBD2 covers 8 bases. V shed 0 bases and J 0 bases; nucleotides not matched to a gene: 3. This CDR3 spans 16 amino acids. The germline gives CDR1 SGDLS, CDR2 YYNGEE. The CDR3 bases are TGTGCCAGCAGCGTAGGGGCTAGCGGGAGCACAGATACGCAGTATTTT. It translates to CASSVGASGSTDTQYF.

V usage is TRBV19 and J usage is TRBJ1-1; tentatively, D is TRBD1 (5 bases). The V and J ends lost 6 bases and 4 bases respectively, with 9 bases between them. The CDR3 totals 12 residues. In germline, CDR1 is LNHDA, CDR2 SQIVND (reference sequence). CDR3 residues: CASRTVGTEAFF. The CDR3 coding sequence is TGTGCCAGTAGGACAGTTGGCACTGAAGCTTTCTTT.

V and J are TRBV25-1 and TRBJ2-7; D is undetermined. The CDR3 contains 15 residues. Per germline, CDR1 MGHDK and CDR2 SYGVNS. V was trimmed by 3 bases and J by 4 bases, leaving 16 bases between them. This chain's CDR3 is CASSEWRQFGYEQYF. DNA of the CDR3: TGTGCCAGCAGTGAGTGGCGGCAGTTCGGGTACGAGCAGTACTTC.

The CDR3: CASNRPTYSVPYGYTF. The CDR3 coding sequence is TGTGCCAGCAATCGACCTACTTATTCGGTTCCCTATGGCTACACCTTC. The chain carries TRBV28 and TRBJ1-2; D not certain. The germline CDR1 and CDR2 sequences are MDHEN and SYDVKM. This CDR3 has 16 amino acids. Trimming removed 7 bases from V and 4 bases from J, with 22 bases in between.

The chain has TRBV28 and TRBJ2-2; D unclear. V gave up 6 bases and J gave up 3 bases, with 11 bases separating them. CDR1 and CDR2 (germline): MDHEN, SYDVKM. This CDR3 is 14 amino acids long. For the CDR3, the DNA is TGTGCCAGCAGGGAGAGCCTTGACACCGGGGAGCTGTTTTTT. Its translation is CASRESLDTGELFF. Full variable domain (rest looked up from reference TRBV28 and TRBJ2-2): DVKVTQSSRYLVKRTGEKVFLECVQDMDHENMFWYRQDPGLGLRLIYFSYDVKMKEKGDIPEGYSVSREKKERFSLILESASTNQTSMYLCASRESLDTGELFFGEGSRLTVL.

The chain links TRBV7-2 to TRBJ1-5; D is uncertain. Germline V lookup: CDR1 SGHTA, CDR2 FQGNSA. With 1 base removed from V and 4 bases from J, the gap between germline ends came to 8 bases. The CDR3 length is 14 residues. CDR3: CASSLDHRNQPQHF. DNA for the CDR3: TGTGCCAGCAGCTTAGACCACAGAAATCAGCCCCAGCATTTT. The variable domain in full, completed from reference TRBV7-2 and TRBJ1-5, reads GAGVSQSPSNKVTEKGKDVELRCDPISGHTALYWYRQSLGQGLEFLIYFQGNSAPDKSGLPSDRFSAERTGGSVSTLTIQRTQQEDSAVYLCASSLDHRNQPQHFGDGTRLSIL.

The CDR3 loop is CASSYPTGNSPLHF. The CDR3 nucleotides are TGTGCCAGCAGCTATCCTACGGGGAATTCACCCCTCCACTTT. This chain uses TRBV5-6 with TRBJ1-6; D remains unclear. CDR1 and CDR2 (germline): SGHDT, YYEEEE. The CDR3 has 14 amino acids. With 3 bases removed from V and 7 bases from J, the gap between germline ends came to 11 bases.

The gene calls are TRBV18 and TRBJ2-7, with D tentatively TRBD2 (6 bases). Trimming stripped 2 bases from V and 3 bases from J, with 14 bases between. Germline CDR1 reads KGHSH; CDR2 reads LQKENI. This CDR3 has 15 amino acids. The CDR3: CASSPGQEGLYEQYF. The CDR3 DNA is TGTGCCAGCTCACCAGGGCAGGAGGGGCTCTACGAGCAGTACTTC.

The chain recombines TRBV27 with TRBJ2-5, with TRBD1 as a possible D gene (6 bases). The J call may not be correct, given that the DNA end is closer to TRBJ2-7. This CDR3 has 14 amino acids. Germline CDR1 is MNHEY and CDR2 is SMNVEV (reference sequence). CDR3 amino acids: CASSLRGHVYEQYF. The CDR3 DNA reads TGTGCCAGCAGTTTACGGGGACATGTCTACGAGCAGTACTTC.

The rearrangement uses TRBV28 and TRBJ2-7, with D possibly being TRBD1 (5 bases). Germline CDR1 is MDHEN and CDR2 is SYDVKM. Trimming removed 1 base from V and 3 bases from J, with 10 bases in between. The CDR3 is 14 residues long. The DNA of the CDR3 is TGTGCCAGCAGTTTATTTCAGGGTAGCTACGAGCAGTACTTC. Protein: CASSLFQGSYEQYF.

The chain has TRBV6-1 and TRBJ2-5; D unclear. The CDR3 runs 14 residues. V lost 8 bases, J lost 5 bases, and 18 bases lay in between. Germline V gene sequence: CDR1 MNHNS, CDR2 SASEGT. CDR3 bases: TGTGCCAGCGATCGGGTGGGTTTGTGGGAGACCCAGTACTTC. Translated, it gives CASDRVGLWETQYF.

The gene calls are TRBV7-3 and TRBJ2-1; no firm D call. Deletions cut 1 base from V and 2 bases from J, with 9 bases between. The CDR3 totals 15 residues. The germline V gene encodes CDR1 SGHTA and CDR2 FQGTGA. The CDR3: CASSLSYEAYNEQFF. The CDR3 DNA follows: TGTGCCAGCAGCTTAAGCTACGAGGCCTACAATGAGCAGTTCTTC.

This clone was detected only a few times. The V and J genes are TRBV6-1 and TRBJ1-5, with D possibly being TRBD1 (6 bases). Between the trimmed V and J ends, which lost 8 bases and 3 bases, there was a span of 11 bases. CDR3 length: 13 residues. Germline V gives CDR1 MNHNS, CDR2 SASEGT. The CDR3 reads CASSQGSNQPQHF. DNA for the CDR3: TGTGCCAGCTCCCAGGGGTCCAATCAGCCCCAGCATTTT.

The chain uses TRBV4-2 and TRBJ2-1, with 11 bases identical to TRBD2. This CDR3 has 15 residues. Germline assignment: CDR1 LGHNA and CDR2 YNFKEQ. The J segment lost 6 bases and the V segment lost 5 bases, leaving 6 bases of the junction unmatched. The CDR3, as DNA: TGTGCCAGCAGCACACTAGCGGGAGTCGGCAATGAGCAGTTCTTC. It codes for CASSTLAGVGNEQFF.

The chain is built from TRBV5-1 and TRBJ2-5; weak D call: TRBD1 (7 bases). This CDR3 comprises 14 residues. CDR1 is SGHRS, CDR2 YFSETQ, per germline. Trimming left V 7 bases short and J 0 bases short, with 13 bases between. Written as DNA, the CDR3 is TGCGCCAGCGGCGGGACAGCGTACCAAGAGACCCAGTACTTC. Its translation: CASGGTAYQETQYF.

J is TRBJ1-5 and V is TRBV15; D not resolved. V lost 1 base, J lost 0 bases, and 10 bases lay in between. The V gene's germline CDR1 is LNHNV and CDR2 YYDKDF (reference sequence). The CDR3 extends over 16 amino acids. The CDR3 reads CATSRGQVNSNQPQHF. Here the CDR3 DNA reads TGTGCCACCAGCAGAGGGCAGGTTAATAGCAATCAGCCCCAGCATTTT.

V gene TRBV6-1 combines with J gene TRBJ1-1; no firm D call. Germline V gene lookup returns CDR1 MNHNS and CDR2 SASEGT. Trimming left V 3 bases short and J 4 bases short, with 9 bases between. This CDR3 is 13 amino acids long. The DNA for the CDR3 is TGTGCCAGCAGTGAGGTCAGCCCCACTGAAGCTTTCTTT. As protein: CASSEVSPTEAFF.

The sample holds a few counts of this clone. This chain joins TRBV10-3 and TRBJ1-1; TRBD1 aligns across 7 bases. Germline lookup yields CDR1 ENHRY and CDR2 SYGVKD. The CDR3 loop spans 15 amino acids. V was pared by 2 bases and J by 2 bases, with 5 bases of the junction left unmatched. CDR3 amino acids: CAISEGRGSNTEAFF. The CDR3 region has the DNA TGTGCCATCAGTGAGGGCAGGGGGTCCAACACTGAAGCTTTCTTT.